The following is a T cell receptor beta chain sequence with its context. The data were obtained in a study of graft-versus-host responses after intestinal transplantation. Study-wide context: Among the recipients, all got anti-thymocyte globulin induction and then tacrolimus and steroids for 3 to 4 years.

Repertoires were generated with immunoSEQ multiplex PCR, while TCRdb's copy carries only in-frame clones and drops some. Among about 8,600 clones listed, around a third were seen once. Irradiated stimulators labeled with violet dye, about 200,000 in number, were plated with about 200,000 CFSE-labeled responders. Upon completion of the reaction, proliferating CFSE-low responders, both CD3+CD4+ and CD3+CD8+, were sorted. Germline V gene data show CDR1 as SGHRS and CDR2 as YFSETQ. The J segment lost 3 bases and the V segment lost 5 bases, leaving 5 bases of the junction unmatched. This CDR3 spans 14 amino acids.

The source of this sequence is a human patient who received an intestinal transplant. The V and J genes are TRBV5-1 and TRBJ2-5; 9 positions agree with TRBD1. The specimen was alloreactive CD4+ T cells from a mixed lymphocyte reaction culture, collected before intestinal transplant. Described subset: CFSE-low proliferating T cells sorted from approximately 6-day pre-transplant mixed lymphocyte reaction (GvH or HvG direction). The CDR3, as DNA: TGCGCCAGCAGTATACAGGGGGCGGAAGAGACCCAGTACTTC. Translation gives CASSIQGAEETQYF.